A single sample is the source of the 29 T cell receptor beta chains below, sequenced in a study of vaccination and CD4 T cells after COVID-19. The treatment is: approximately 10-day PBMC culture with coronavirus spike peptide pools or control peptides (ViraFEST assay). During the years 2011-2018, before the COVID-19 pandemic, the unexposed donor's CD4+ T cells were collected. Researchers used the Oncomine TCR Beta short-read assay to sequence DNA from cultured CD4+ T cells. One entry per CDR3 protein, called by TCRdb with MiXCR from the PCR reads. The sample has roughly 6,500 distinct CDR3 sequences, 52% seen once. The antigens of these receptors remain unknown. The source material was CD4+ T cells from blood, cultured in vitro. The receptors were gathered from a human donor in good health.

This clonotype showed up just a few times. The V gene is TRBV21-1, the J gene TRBJ1-2. TRBV21-1 counts as a pseudogene. This CDR3 spans 16 amino acids. CDR3 region: CASSPRRDLGVYGYTF. DNA of the CDR3: TGTGCCAGCAGCCCCCGGCGGGACTTGGGTGTCTATGGCTACACCTTC.

V gene TRBV5-1 combines with J gene TRBJ2-3, with a possible D match to TRBD1 (5 bases). The V and J ends lost 6 bases and 6 bases respectively, with 17 bases between them. The CDR3 has 14 residues. Per the germline V gene, CDR1 is SGHRS and CDR2 is YFSETQ. This CDR3 is CASTLEGGADTQYF. The CDR3 region has the DNA TGCGCCAGCACCCTGGAAGGTGGGGCGGATACGCAGTATTTT.

The gene calls are TRBV19 and TRBJ1-1; possible D gene TRBD1, 6 bases. From germline, CDR1 is LNHDA and CDR2 SQIVND (reference sequence). The V gene lost 7 bases and the J gene lost 4 bases, with 22 bases spanning the gap. This CDR3 is 16 amino acids long. The CDR3: CASTEYGSGVGTEAFF. CDR3 DNA: TGTGCCAGTACCGAATATGGGTCAGGGGTGGGCACTGAAGCTTTCTTT.

The chain joins TRBV10-3 to TRBJ2-7; 7 bases are a match to TRBD1. The germline V gene has CDR1 ENHRY and CDR2 SYGVKD. V was pared by 8 bases and J by 3 bases, with 13 bases of the junction left unmatched. This CDR3 spans 15 amino acids. CDR3 amino acids: CAISMGQRKLYEQYF. The DNA of the CDR3 is TGTGCCATCTCGATGGGACAGAGAAAACTCTACGAGCAGTACTTC.

V usage is TRBV11-3 and J usage is TRBJ2-5; 9 bases fit TRBD1. This CDR3 region has 15 residues. J was trimmed by 1 base and V by 4 bases; bases with no gene match: 4. CDR1 is SGHNT, CDR2 YENEEA, per germline. CDR3 DNA sequence: TGTGCCAGCAGCTCCGGACAGGGGTCCCAAGAGACCCAGTACTTC. Translated: CASSSGQGSQETQYF.

This clonotype came up a few times. The CDR3 region has the DNA TGTGCCAGCAGCTTTAACCGGGTCTACACAGATACGCAGTATTTT. The encoded protein is CASSFNRVYTDTQYF. J is TRBJ2-3 and V is TRBV11-1; D ambiguous. The CDR3 runs 15 residues. Germline V gene lookup returns CDR1 SGHAT and CDR2 FQDESV (reference sequence). The V and J ends lost 3 bases and 2 bases respectively, with 12 bases between them.

The chain carries TRBV18 and TRBJ1-2, with D perhaps matching TRBD1 (5 bases). V shed 6 bases and J shed 5 bases, with 13 bases lying between them. The CDR3 is 13 amino acids. The germline gives CDR1 KGHSH, CDR2 LQKENI. The chain's CDR3 is CASSTGGNYGYTF. Written as DNA, the CDR3 is TGTGCCAGCTCTACGGGGGGGAATTATGGCTACACCTTC.

The chain has TRBV7-8 and TRBJ2-1; 12 bases are shared with TRBD2. Germline loops: CDR1 SGHVS, CDR2 FQNEAQ. The CDR3 is 17 amino acids. V trimming: 4 bases; J trimming: 7 bases; junction bases outside the gene matches: 11. CDR3 sequence (DNA): TGTGCCAGCAGCTCACAAGCTAGCGGGAGGGCGTGGAATGAGCAGTTCTTC. Protein sequence: CASSSQASGRAWNEQFF.

This chain links TRBV7-2 with TRBJ1-1, with D possibly being TRBD1 (6 bases). Germline CDR1 is SGHTA and CDR2 is FQGNSA. Trimming cost V 2 bases and J 2 bases, with 12 bases left between them. The CDR3 covers 15 residues. CDR3 DNA: TGTGCCAGCAGCTTACAAGGAGGGGGAAACACTGAAGCTTTCTTT. This encodes CASSLQGGGNTEAFF.

The chain links TRBV20-1 to TRBJ2-3; D possibly uses TRBD1 or TRBD2 (5 bases each). The V end lost 8 bases, the J end lost 3 bases, and 15 bases lay between the germline ends. The CDR3 has 13 amino acids. Looked up from germline, CDR1 is DFQATT and CDR2 is SNEGSKA (reference sequence). As DNA, the CDR3 is TGCAGTATAACGGGGCTTACTACAGATACGCAGTATTTT. Amino acid sequence: CSITGLTTDTQYF.

This chain uses TRBV5-1 with TRBJ2-7; TRBD1 matches at 9 bases. The J segment lost 0 bases and the V segment lost 2 bases, leaving 3 bases of the junction unmatched. The CDR3 is made up of 15 amino acids. Per germline, CDR1 SGHRS and CDR2 YFSETQ. This CDR3 is CASSLGQGSSYEQYF. The CDR3 DNA follows: TGCGCCAGCAGCTTAGGACAGGGGAGCTCCTACGAGCAGTACTTC.

This sequence joins TRBV2 and TRBJ1-2, with unresolved D. The CDR3 has 11 residues. V gave up 8 bases and J gave up 3 bases, with 7 bases separating them. Germline V gives CDR1 SNHLY, CDR2 FYNNEI. The CDR3: CASVQDYGYTF. The CDR3, as DNA: TGTGCCAGCGTGCAGGACTATGGCTACACCTTC.

The CDR3 reads CATSQGWNSPLHF. The CDR3 region has the DNA TGTGCCACCAGCCAAGGGTGGAATTCACCCCTCCACTTT. The chain carries TRBV15 and TRBJ1-6; the D is unclear. Germline V gives CDR1 LNHNV, CDR2 YYDKDF (reference sequence). CDR3 size: 13 residues. V was cut by 5 bases and J by 7 bases, with 9 bases left in between.

The chain couples TRBV27 to TRBJ1-1; weak D call: TRBD1 (6 bases). Germline assignment: CDR1 MNHEY and CDR2 SMNVEV (reference sequence). The CDR3 runs to 14 residues. With 3 bases removed from V and 2 bases from J, the gap between germline ends came to 10 bases. The CDR3 sequence is CASSFGDTNTEAFF. The CDR3 region has the DNA TGTGCCAGCAGTTTTGGGGACACCAACACTGAAGCTTTCTTT.

A few counts support this clonotype. This sequence joins TRBV6-1 and TRBJ2-7; 8 nucleotides line up with TRBD1. Germline V gene data show CDR1 as MNHNS and CDR2 as SASEGT. The CDR3 consists of 14 residues. J lost 5 bases, V lost 6 bases, and 9 bases had no gene match. The CDR3 region is CASRATGVRDEQYF. The CDR3 coding sequence is TGTGCCAGCAGGGCGACAGGGGTGAGGGACGAGCAGTACTTC.

The rearrangement uses TRBV6-1 and TRBJ1-5, with TRBD1 matching over 7 bases. The CDR3 length is 15 residues. The junction had 5 bases not matched to a gene; V was cut back by 6 bases and J by 0 bases. CDR1 MNHNS and CDR2 SASEGT come from the germline V gene. The CDR3, as DNA: TGTGCCAGCAGACTCCAGGGGGGTAGCAATCAGCCCCAGCATTTT. Residues: CASRLQGGSNQPQHF.

V and J are TRBV5-1 and TRBJ2-3; 12 bases are a match to TRBD2. The junction had 6 bases not matched to a gene; V was cut back by 0 bases and J by 1 base. The germline CDR1 and CDR2 sequences are SGHRS and YFSETQ. CDR3 length: 18 residues. CDR3 in DNA: TGCGCCAGCAGCTTGGAGCTAGCGGGAGGGCCTCGCACAGATACGCAGTATTTT. As protein: CASSLELAGGPRTDTQYF.

This chain uses TRBV6-1 with TRBJ2-7; no definite D call. The CDR3 sequence is 13 residues long. CDR1 is MNHNS, CDR2 SASEGT, per germline. Trimming cost V 5 bases and J 2 bases, with 10 bases left between them. Written as DNA, the CDR3 is TGTGCCAGCAGTACCGATTTTGCCTACGAGCAGTACTTC. This codes for CASSTDFAYEQYF.

This clonotype turned up a few times. The gene calls are TRBV20-1 and TRBJ1-5, with D hard to call. V dropped 6 bases and J dropped 1 base, with 16 bases sitting between them. Germline V lookup: CDR1 DFQATT, CDR2 SNEGSKA (reference sequence). The CDR3 is 15 residues long. CDR3 DNA: TGCAGTGCGGGGAGCCCTAATCAGAGCAATCAGCCCCAGCATTTT. Its translation: CSAGSPNQSNQPQHF.

The V gene is TRBV27, the J gene TRBJ2-1, with a weak D call TRBD2 (5 bases). The J call may not be correct, given that the DNA end is closer to TRBJ2-7. CDR3 size: 14 residues. Germline-derived CDR1 and CDR2 are MNHEY and SMNVEV (reference sequence). The CDR3 reads CASSLGGSLYEQYF. The CDR3 DNA is TGTGCCAGCAGTTTAGGCGGGTCACTTTACGAGCAGTACTTC.

Only one count was recorded for this clonotype. One end of the junction fails to match germline, which may point to a read error. V is TRBV11-3 and J is TRBJ1-1, with D possibly being TRBD1 (5 bases). The V gene's germline CDR1 is SGHNT and CDR2 YENEEA. This CDR3 contains 13 residues. The CDR3 loop reads CASGFRVGTEAFF. The CDR3 nucleotides are TGTGCCAGCGGCTTCAGGGTGGGCACTGAAGCTTTCTTT.

The CDR3 nucleotides are TGTGCCAGCAGCCCAGAGGGGGATGAGCAGTTCTTC. As protein: CASSPEGDEQFF. This chain joins TRBV7-2 and TRBJ2-1, with D possibly TRBD1 on 6 matching bases. The CDR3 sequence is 12 residues long. V lost 5 bases and J 8 bases, leaving 10 bases between the germline ends. Germline V gene data show CDR1 as SGHTA and CDR2 as FQGNSA.

This chain uses TRBV7-9 with TRBJ2-1; perhaps TRBD2 as D (5 bases). CDR1 is SEHNR and CDR2 is FQNEAQ in the germline V gene (reference sequence). Trimming left V 1 base short and J 7 bases short, with 14 bases between. This CDR3 is built from 15 residues. The CDR3 nucleotides are TGTGCCAGCAGCTTAGGACGGGATGGTGTTAATGAGCAGTTCTTC. Amino acid sequence: CASSLGRDGVNEQFF.

This rearrangement joins TRBV20-1 to TRBJ2-7; 8 bases are shared with TRBD2. The germline gives CDR1 DFQATT, CDR2 SNEGSKA (reference sequence). The ends lost 5 bases at V and 0 bases at J; junction bases unmatched: 15. CDR3 length: 17 residues. The CDR3 here is CSARVVGGSGSSYEQYF. The CDR3, as DNA: TGCAGTGCTCGGGTGGTGGGGGGGAGCGGGAGCTCCTACGAGCAGTACTTC.

V gene TRBV12-3 or TRBV12-4 combines with J gene TRBJ1-1; TRBD1 agrees at 7 bases. This CDR3 has 13 residues. With 9 bases clipped from V and 3 bases from J, the junction kept 7 bases outside the gene matches. This CDR3 is CARSTDRDTEAFF. The CDR3 DNA sequence: TGTGCCAGGAGTACCGACAGGGACACTGAAGCTTTCTTT.

The rearrangement joins TRBV7-9 to TRBJ1-5, with a weak D call TRBD1 (6 bases). The germline V gene has CDR1 SEHNR and CDR2 FQNEAQ (reference sequence). Trimming cost V 0 bases and J 4 bases, with 10 bases left between them. The CDR3 is made up of 15 amino acids. The CDR3 DNA sequence: TGTGCCAGCAGCTTAGCGGGGGCAGTAAATCAGCCCCAGCATTTT. This codes for CASSLAGAVNQPQHF.

This clonotype was detected only a few times. The J gene is TRBJ2-7, the V gene TRBV6-1, with 9 bases fitting TRBD2. The CDR3 is 14 residues long. Losses at the gene ends were 5 bases for V and 6 bases for J; bases not matched to a gene: 8. Germline values: CDR1 MNHNS, CDR2 SASEGT. CDR3 bases: TGTGCCAGCAGTCAGGGACTAGCCTTTTCCGAGCAGTACTTC. It codes for CASSQGLAFSEQYF.

This clonotype was detected only a few times. The V gene is TRBV7-2, the J gene TRBJ1-1; tentatively, D is TRBD1 (5 bases). Trimming pared 6 bases from V and 2 bases from J, leaving 19 bases between. Looked up from germline, CDR1 is SGHTA and CDR2 is FQGNSA. CDR3 size: 16 residues. Here the CDR3 reads CASRVKAGGLNTEAFF. CDR3 bases: TGTGCCAGCAGAGTAAAAGCCGGGGGACTTAACACTGAAGCTTTCTTT.

The chain links TRBV9 to TRBJ2-2; D unclear. The CDR3 is 15 residues long. The V gene's germline CDR1 is SGDLS and CDR2 YYNGEE. V was cut by 1 base and J by 6 bases, with 13 bases left in between. The CDR3 sequence is CASSVTSRAPGELFF. The CDR3 bases are TGTGCCAGCAGCGTAACGTCCCGGGCCCCCGGGGAGCTGTTTTTT.